The 15 T cell receptor beta chains below come from one sample, sequenced in a study of T cell responses to AZD1222 COVID-19 vaccine. Sequencing used immunoSEQ multiplex PCR; TCRdb keeps in-frame clones, though not all of them. In the table there are about 130,000 clones, 90% of which are singletons. The sequencing here drew on peripheral blood, taken on day 0 of AZD1222 vaccination. The source is an adult in good health.

This chain joins TRBV5-6 and TRBJ2-4; weak D call: TRBD2 (5 bases). The germline gives CDR1 SGHDT, CDR2 YYEEEE. This CDR3 has 15 amino acids. V was clipped by 1 base and J by 6 bases, with 14 bases between them. The chain's CDR3 is CASSLWQTSGNIQYF. CDR3 in DNA: TGTGCCAGCAGCTTGTGGCAAACCAGCGGAAACATTCAGTACTTC.

This chain links TRBV28 with TRBJ1-2, with 8 bases identical to TRBD1. V was clipped by 5 bases and J by 0 bases; unmatched bases: 11. Germline V lookup: CDR1 MDHEN, CDR2 SYDVKM. This CDR3 region has 17 residues. The CDR3 sequence is CASSTSTGASTNYGYTF. The CDR3 DNA reads as TGTGCCAGCAGTACCTCGACAGGGGCGTCTACTAACTATGGCTACACCTTC.

V is TRBV4-2 and J is TRBJ2-1, with 14 bases identical to TRBD2. The V segment lost 4 bases and the J segment 7 bases; nucleotides outside the gene matches: 3. The CDR3 consists of 15 residues. Per germline, CDR1 LGHNA and CDR2 YNFKEQ. DNA for the CDR3: TGTGCCAGCAGCCCGACTAGCGGGGGGGAAAATGAGCAGTTCTTC. Protein product: CASSPTSGGENEQFF.

The chain couples TRBV24-1 to TRBJ2-2; 11 nucleotides match TRBD1. The CDR3 runs 19 residues. Trimming cost V 0 bases and J 4 bases; bases outside gene matches: 9. Germline CDR1 and CDR2: KGHDR and SFDVKD. CDR3 sequence reads: CATSDLQPGTGGATGELFF. The CDR3 DNA reads TGTGCCACCAGTGATTTGCAGCCTGGGACAGGGGGTGCCACCGGGGAGCTGTTTTTT.

The V and J genes are TRBV5-1 and TRBJ1-1; the D gene is possibly TRBD1 (5 bases). Trimming removed 3 bases from V and 1 base from J, with 13 bases in between. CDR1 is SGHRS and CDR2 is YFSETQ in the germline V gene. This CDR3 contains 15 residues. CDR3 sequence: CASSSRTSSNTEAFF. The CDR3 nucleotides are TGCGCCAGCAGCTCCCGGACATCCTCGAACACTGAAGCTTTCTTT.

The chain employs TRBV20-1 and TRBJ1-1; D remains unclear. Trimming took off 3 bases at V and 0 bases at J, with 2 bases between the two ends. In germline, CDR1 is DFQATT, CDR2 SNEGSKA (reference sequence). The CDR3 contains 11 residues. In DNA, the CDR3 is TGCAGTGCTAGGATGAACACTGAAGCTTTCTTT. This codes for CSARMNTEAFF.

This chain uses TRBV18 with TRBJ2-3, with D unresolved. From germline, CDR1 is KGHSH and CDR2 LQKENI. This CDR3 is built from 15 residues. Trimming removed 0 bases from V and 0 bases from J, with 7 bases in between. The CDR3 nucleotides are TGTGCCAGCTCACCACCGAGCCTAAGCACAGATACGCAGTATTTT. Protein product: CASSPPSLSTDTQYF.

V and J are TRBV5-1 and TRBJ2-7, with D possibly TRBD2 on 5 matching bases. Trimming removed 0 bases from V and 6 bases from J, with 13 bases in between. The CDR3 length is 14 residues. Germline lookup yields CDR1 SGHRS and CDR2 YFSETQ. The CDR3 here is CASSLASPRGEQYF. CDR3 bases: TGCGCCAGCAGCTTGGCGAGTCCCCGGGGCGAGCAGTACTTC.

J is TRBJ1-1 and V is TRBV10-2; TRBD1 is a possible D gene (5 bases). The CDR3 covers 12 residues. The V end lost 10 bases, the J end lost 7 bases, and 16 bases lay between the germline ends. Germline lookup yields CDR1 WSHSY and CDR2 SAAADI. The CDR3 DNA reads TGCGCCACCACGGGGGAGGGCGATGAAGCTTTCTTT. It yields the protein CATTGEGDEAFF.

The V gene is TRBV6-5, the J gene TRBJ2-7; D is possibly TRBD1 (6 bases). From germline, CDR1 is MNHEY and CDR2 SVGAGI. V was clipped by 0 bases and J by 5 bases, with 11 bases between them. CDR3 length: 14 residues. The CDR3 here is CASSYSSRGDEQYF. In DNA form, the CDR3 reads TGTGCCAGCAGTTACTCATCCAGGGGTGACGAGCAGTACTTC.

This sequence joins TRBV9 and TRBJ1-4, with a weak D call TRBD1 (5 bases). V gave up 2 bases and J gave up 7 bases, with 15 bases separating them. From germline, CDR1 is SGDLS and CDR2 YYNGEE. The length of the CDR3 is 15 residues. This CDR3 reads CASSVGTGVGEKLFF. CDR3 nucleotide sequence: TGTGCCAGCAGCGTTGGGACCGGAGTGGGTGAAAAACTGTTTTTT.

The V call is TRBV14, the J call TRBJ1-2, with 10 bases aligning to TRBD1. The length of the CDR3 is 15 residues. J lost 4 bases, V lost 5 bases, and 7 bases had no gene match. Germline V gene sequence: CDR1 SGHDN, CDR2 FVKESK. CDR3 amino acids: CASSSGQGRSYGYTF. The CDR3, as DNA: TGTGCCAGCAGCTCGGGACAGGGGAGGAGCTATGGCTACACCTTC.

The rearrangement links TRBV18 to TRBJ1-1, with D unresolved. Germline CDR1 reads KGHSH; CDR2 reads LQKENI. Trimming took 3 bases from V and 1 from J, leaving 12 bases between them. The CDR3 is 15 amino acids. The CDR3 DNA follows: TGTGCCAGCTCACCCCGAGGGCCGCGGAACACTGAAGCTTTCTTT. Amino acids: CASSPRGPRNTEAFF.

This CDR3 reads CASSFRGRRETQYF. Written as DNA, the CDR3 is TGTGCCAGCAGCTTCAGGGGGCGCAGAGAGACCCAGTACTTC. The rearrangement uses TRBV7-2 and TRBJ2-5, with 8 positions matching TRBD1. V was clipped by 3 bases and J by 4 bases; unmatched bases: 4. The germline CDR1 and CDR2 sequences are SGHTA and FQGNSA. This CDR3 is built from 14 residues.

V gene TRBV3-1 (or the pseudogene TRBV3-2) combines with J gene TRBJ1-4; unclear D gene. With 0 bases removed from V and 5 bases from J, the gap between germline ends came to 10 bases. Germline V lookup: CDR1 LGHDT, CDR2 YNNKEL (reference sequence). This CDR3 has 15 amino acids. CDR3 loop: CASSQDMAENEKLFF. DNA of the CDR3: TGTGCCAGCAGCCAAGATATGGCGGAAAATGAAAAACTGTTTTTT.